This T cell receptor beta chain originates from a study of shared clonotypes between healthy human individuals. Study-level points and caveats: Clonotypes that were shared across four donors made up 4.5% to 5% of naive CD4 clonotypes.

This CDR3 spans 14 amino acids. Germline values: CDR1 SEHNR, CDR2 FQNEAQ (reference sequence). V was clipped by 6 bases and J by 5 bases, with 16 bases between them. Sequencing was performed with immunoSEQ multiplex PCR; in TCRdb, only in-frame clones are kept and a portion is missing. Of some 690,000 clones listed, less than 95% were seen once; the top ten hold 30% to 40%. About this clone itself: Its antigen remains unknown.

The sequencing input was memory CD8+ T cells from PBMCs. Subset defined: CD45RO+ cells pooled with CCR7-negative TemRA cells. The rearrangement uses TRBV7-9 and TRBJ2-5, with D perhaps TRBD1 or TRBD2 (7 bases each). The receptor was isolated from a man aged 18 to 30 in good health. Some clones in this sample may be carry-over from other donors' samples. The CDR3 DNA sequence: TGTGCCAGCAGGGGAGGGGGCTTTTTGGAGACCCAGTACTTC. It yields the protein CASRGGGFLETQYF. The full variable domain, its missing parts supplied by reference TRBV7-9 and TRBJ2-5, is DTGVSQNPRHKITKRGQNVTFRCDPISEHNRLYWYRQTLGQGPEFLTYFQNEAQLEKSRLLSDRFSAERPKGSFSTLEIQRTEQGDSAMYLCASRGGGFLETQYFGPGTRLLVL.